The 21 T cell receptor beta chains listed next were all sequenced from one sample in a study of blood T cell repertoires in COVID-19. Sequencing used immunoSEQ multiplex PCR; TCRdb keeps in-frame clones, though not all of them. The sample shows 200,000 to 250,000 clones, about 86% of them seen only once. Sample: PBMCs or T cells enriched from blood (not recorded which). These receptors originate from a woman in her 40s with acute COVID-19.

The genes are TRBV18 and TRBJ2-3; no definite D call. With 4 bases removed from V and 5 bases from J, the gap between germline ends came to 13 bases. The germline V gene has CDR1 KGHSH and CDR2 LQKENI. The CDR3 has 14 residues. CDR3 nucleotides: TGTGCCAGCTCACTGGGCCCGATGGGAGATACGCAGTATTTT. As protein: CASSLGPMGDTQYF.

The chain joins TRBV19 to TRBJ2-3; D possibly corresponds to TRBD2 (5 bases). CDR1 and CDR2 from the germline V gene are LNHDA and SQIVND (reference sequence). The germline V and J ends were trimmed by 2 bases and 4 bases, with 19 bases remaining between them. The CDR3 extends over 17 amino acids. In DNA form, the CDR3 reads TGTGCCAGTAGTATACGGGGAATATACATAGGGCCAGATACGCAGTATTTT. Translating it yields CASSIRGIYIGPDTQYF. The variable domain in full, with the rest retrieved from reference TRBV19 and TRBJ2-3, is DGGITQSPKYLFRKEGQNVTLSCEQNLNHDAMYWYRQDPGQGLRLIYYSQIVNDFQKGDIAEGYSVSREKKESFPLTVTSAQKNPTAFYLCASSIRGIYIGPDTQYFGPGTRLTVL.

The rearrangement joins TRBV3-1 (or the pseudogene TRBV3-2) to TRBJ2-1; 10 positions match TRBD2. Germline loops: CDR1 LGHDT, CDR2 YNNKEL (reference sequence). J was trimmed by 2 bases and V by 4 bases; bases with no gene match: 5. The CDR3 has 16 residues. The CDR3 here is CASSRTSGTTYNEQFF. The CDR3 nucleotides are TGTGCCAGCAGCCGAACTAGCGGGACGACCTACAATGAGCAGTTCTTC.

The chain joins TRBV12-3 or TRBV12-4 to TRBJ1-5, with D possibly matching TRBD1 (5 bases). V lost 6 bases to trimming and J lost 2 bases, with 8 bases between them. The CDR3 covers 13 residues. The CDR3 here is CASRETGNQPQHF. The CDR3 nucleotides are TGTGCCAGCAGAGAGACAGGCAATCAGCCCCAGCATTTT.

This sequence joins TRBV5-1 and TRBJ2-5, with 8 bases aligning to TRBD2. Per germline, CDR1 SGHRS and CDR2 YFSETQ. V shed 0 bases and J 5 bases; nucleotides not matched to a gene: 12. The CDR3 sequence is 17 residues long. CDR3 coding DNA: TGCGCCAGCAGCTTGGAGGGACTAGTTATTGGAGGGGAGACCCAGTACTTC. Translation: CASSLEGLVIGGETQYF.

CDR3 DNA: TGTGCCAGCAGCGCCGTTAGCGGTGAGCAGTTCTTC. This translates into CASSAVSGEQFF. The V call is TRBV7-9, the J call TRBJ2-1; D may be TRBD2 (6 bases). The CDR3 has 12 amino acids. CDR1 and CDR2 from the germline V gene are SEHNR and FQNEAQ (reference sequence). V lost 5 bases, J lost 9 bases, and 11 bases lay in between.

The CDR3 nucleotides are TGTGCCAGCAGTGAACAACGGGAAACCCAGTACTTC. Its translation is CASSEQRETQYF. The rearrangement joins TRBV6-1 to TRBJ2-5; D may be TRBD2 (5 bases). V was shortened by 2 bases and J by 8 bases, with 9 bases between the two germline ends. The CDR3 is 12 residues long. Germline assignment: CDR1 MNHNS and CDR2 SASEGT.

CDR3 sequence: CASSNYGPTGAFF. The CDR3, as DNA: TGTGCCAGCAGCAATTACGGTCCGACGGGAGCTTTCTTT. This chain links TRBV11-2 with TRBJ1-1; the D is unclear. The CDR3 is made up of 13 amino acids. V lost 5 bases, J lost 10 bases, and 17 bases lay in between. Germline CDR1 is SGHAT and CDR2 is FQNNGV.

The CDR3 loop reads CASSPTGTEQETQYF. In DNA form, the CDR3 reads TGTGCCAGCAGCCCGACCGGGACAGAGCAAGAGACCCAGTACTTC. The J gene is TRBJ2-5, the V gene TRBV2, with 7 bases fitting TRBD1. With V trimmed by 6 bases and J by 2 bases, 9 bases remained unmatched. This CDR3 region has 15 residues. Looked up from germline, CDR1 is SNHLY and CDR2 is FYNNEI.

This rearrangement joins TRBV28 to TRBJ2-7, with D unresolved. This CDR3 comprises 13 residues. V lost 2 bases, J lost 2 bases, and 7 bases lay in between. Germline CDR1 reads MDHEN; CDR2 reads SYDVKM. The CDR3 sequence: CASSLAVTYEQYF. The DNA for the CDR3 is TGTGCCAGCAGTTTAGCGGTAACCTACGAGCAGTACTTC.

The V gene is TRBV19, the J gene TRBJ2-3; perhaps TRBD1 as D (6 bases). Germline values: CDR1 LNHDA, CDR2 SQIVND (reference sequence). Trimming stripped 3 bases from V and 2 bases from J, with 12 bases between. The CDR3 covers 15 residues. The CDR3 DNA reads as TGTGCCAGTAGTATTCCCAGGGGCCCCACAGATACGCAGTATTTT. Translated, it gives CASSIPRGPTDTQYF.

The chain employs TRBV19 and TRBJ1-5; unclear D gene. V was cut by 3 bases and J by 4 bases, with 13 bases left in between. Per germline, CDR1 LNHDA and CDR2 SQIVND (reference sequence). The length of the CDR3 is 15 residues. The CDR3 sequence: CASSITGANNQPQHF. In DNA form, the CDR3 reads TGTGCCAGTAGTATTACGGGAGCAAATAATCAGCCCCAGCATTTT.

The chain joins TRBV5-5 to TRBJ1-2, with D unresolved. CDR1 is SGHKS and CDR2 is YYEKEE in the germline V gene (reference sequence). CDR3 length: 13 amino acids. Between the trimmed V and J ends, which lost 3 bases and 4 bases, there was a span of 10 bases. The DNA for the CDR3 is TGTGCCAGCAGCTATGTACAGCTCTATGGCTACACCTTC. It codes for CASSYVQLYGYTF. Together with reference TRBV5-5 and TRBJ1-2, the CDR3 gives the full variable domain: DAGVTQSPTHLIKTRGQQVTLRCSPISGHKSVSWYQQVLGQGPQFIFQYYEKEERGRGNFPDRFSARQFPNYSSELNVNALLLGDSALYLCASSYVQLYGYTFGSGTRLTVV.

This chain links TRBV18 with TRBJ2-1; tentatively, D is TRBD1 (6 bases). This CDR3 has 16 amino acids. Germline CDR1 KGHSH, CDR2 LQKENI. The V end was cut by 3 bases, the J end by 1 base, with 13 bases between. CDR3 residues: CASSPQNRVSYNEQFF. The CDR3 nucleotides are TGTGCCAGCTCACCCCAGAACAGGGTATCCTACAATGAGCAGTTCTTC.

V and J are TRBV2 and TRBJ1-5; D perhaps matches TRBD1 (6 bases). The CDR3 covers 13 residues. V was trimmed by 8 bases and J by 3 bases, leaving 11 bases between them. Germline V CDR1 and CDR2: SNHLY, FYNNEI. CDR3 in amino acids: CASRDTINQPQHF. In DNA, the CDR3 is TGTGCCAGCCGGGACACGATCAATCAGCCCCAGCATTTT.

This clone was counted a single time. J is TRBJ2-1 and V is TRBV4-1; 8 positions match TRBD2. V was clipped by 4 bases and J by 4 bases; unmatched bases: 9. The CDR3 consists of 16 residues. Germline CDR1 is MGHRA and CDR2 is YSYEKL. The CDR3 DNA follows: TGCGCCAGCAGCCCACCGGGGACTAGTCCTTACAATGAGCAGTTCTTC. This sequence encodes CASSPPGTSPYNEQFF.

J is TRBJ2-7 and V is TRBV27, with D maybe TRBD2 (5 bases). Per the germline V gene, CDR1 is MNHEY and CDR2 is SMNVEV (reference sequence). V gave up 0 bases and J gave up 6 bases, with 9 bases separating them. CDR3 length: 13 amino acids. The CDR3 loop is CASSLSRAREQYF. In DNA form, the CDR3 reads TGTGCCAGCAGTTTATCGAGGGCTCGCGAGCAGTACTTC.

The rearrangement uses TRBV19 and TRBJ2-6, with 11 bases that match TRBD1. V trimming: 4 bases; J trimming: 1 base; junction bases outside the gene matches: 3. Germline assignment: CDR1 LNHDA and CDR2 SQIVND (reference sequence). This CDR3 has 17 amino acids. CDR3 nucleotide sequence: TGTGCCAGTAGTACCGGGACAGGGGGGTCTGGGGCCAACGTCCTGACTTTC. The encoded protein is CASSTGTGGSGANVLTF.

The V and J genes are TRBV19 and TRBJ2-5, with D perhaps matching TRBD2 (6 bases). The CDR3 loop spans 15 amino acids. The V gene lost 7 bases and the J gene lost 5 bases, with 20 bases spanning the gap. CDR1 and CDR2 (germline): LNHDA, SQIVND (reference sequence). Here the CDR3 DNA reads TGTGCCAGTAAAAGTGGGAGCGGGCCGGGGGAGACCCAGTACTTC. This codes for CASKSGSGPGETQYF. The variable domain in full, with the rest retrieved from reference TRBV19 and TRBJ2-5, is DGGITQSPKYLFRKEGQNVTLSCEQNLNHDAMYWYRQDPGQGLRLIYYSQIVNDFQKGDIAEGYSVSREKKESFPLTVTSAQKNPTAFYLCASKSGSGPGETQYFGPGTRLLVL.

This chain connects TRBV11-1 to TRBJ1-5, with 8 bases matching TRBD1. CDR1 and CDR2 (germline): SGHAT, FQDESV (reference sequence). The V gene end was trimmed by 5 bases and the J gene end by 4 bases; junction bases not matched to a gene: 7. The CDR3 sequence is 15 residues long. CDR3 coding DNA: TGTGCCAGCAGCGAGACAGGGGCGGGAAATCAGCCCCAGCATTTT. Encoded protein: CASSETGAGNQPQHF.

This clone was counted once. The chain uses TRBV6-5 and TRBJ1-4, with a possible D match to TRBD1 (6 bases). Germline V gene lookup returns CDR1 MNHEY and CDR2 SVGAGI. V gave up 3 bases and J gave up 6 bases, with 17 bases separating them. This CDR3 spans 16 amino acids. The CDR3 region has the DNA TGTGCCAGCAGTTATTTCTCCGGGACAAAGGATGAAAAACTGTTTTTT. This gives the protein CASSYFSGTKDEKLFF.